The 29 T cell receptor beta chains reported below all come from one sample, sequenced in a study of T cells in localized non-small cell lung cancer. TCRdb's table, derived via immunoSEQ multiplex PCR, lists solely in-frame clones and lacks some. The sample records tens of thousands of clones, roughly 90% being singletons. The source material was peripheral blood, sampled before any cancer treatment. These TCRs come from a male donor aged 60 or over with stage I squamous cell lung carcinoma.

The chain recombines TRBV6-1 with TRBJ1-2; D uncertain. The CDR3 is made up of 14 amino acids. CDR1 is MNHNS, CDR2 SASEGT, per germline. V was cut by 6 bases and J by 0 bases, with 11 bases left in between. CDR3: CASSPGSSNYGYTF. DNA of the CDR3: TGTGCCAGCAGCCCAGGATCCTCTAACTATGGCTACACCTTC.

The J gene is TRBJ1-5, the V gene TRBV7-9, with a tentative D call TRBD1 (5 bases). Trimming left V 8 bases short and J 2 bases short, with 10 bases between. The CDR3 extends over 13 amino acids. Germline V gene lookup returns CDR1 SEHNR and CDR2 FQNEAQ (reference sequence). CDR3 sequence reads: CASPRGGNQPQHF. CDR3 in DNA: TGTGCCAGCCCTCGGGGCGGCAATCAGCCCCAGCATTTT.

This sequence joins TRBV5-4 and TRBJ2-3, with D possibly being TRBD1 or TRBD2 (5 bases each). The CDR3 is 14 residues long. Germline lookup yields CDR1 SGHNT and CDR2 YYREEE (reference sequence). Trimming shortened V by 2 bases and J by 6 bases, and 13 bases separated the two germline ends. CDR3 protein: CASSLRSEGDTQYF. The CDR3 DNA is TGTGCCAGCAGCTTAAGATCAGAGGGGGATACGCAGTATTTT.

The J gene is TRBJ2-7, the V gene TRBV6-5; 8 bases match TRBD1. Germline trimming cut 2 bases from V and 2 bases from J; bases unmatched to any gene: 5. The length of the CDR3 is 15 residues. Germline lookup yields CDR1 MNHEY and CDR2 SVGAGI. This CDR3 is CASSYGGGQAYEQYF. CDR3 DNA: TGTGCCAGCAGTTACGGAGGGGGACAGGCCTACGAGCAGTACTTC.

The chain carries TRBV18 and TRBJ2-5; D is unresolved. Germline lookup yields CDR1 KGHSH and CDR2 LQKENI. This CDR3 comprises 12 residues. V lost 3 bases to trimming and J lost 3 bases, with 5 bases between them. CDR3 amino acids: CASSPTKETQYF. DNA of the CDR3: TGTGCCAGCTCACCGACAAAAGAGACCCAGTACTTC.

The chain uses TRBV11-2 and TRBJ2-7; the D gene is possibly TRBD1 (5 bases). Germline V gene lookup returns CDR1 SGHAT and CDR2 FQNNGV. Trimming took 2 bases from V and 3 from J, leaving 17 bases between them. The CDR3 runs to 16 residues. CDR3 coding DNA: TGTGCCAGCAGCTTAAGGGGCGTCCTCCCCTTCTACGAGCAGTACTTC. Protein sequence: CASSLRGVLPFYEQYF.

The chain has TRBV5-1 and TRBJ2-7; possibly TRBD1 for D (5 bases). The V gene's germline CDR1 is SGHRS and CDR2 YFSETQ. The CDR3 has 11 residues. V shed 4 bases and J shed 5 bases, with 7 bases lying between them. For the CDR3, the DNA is TGCGCCAGCAGCGCCAGGGACGAGCAGTACTTC. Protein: CASSARDEQYF.

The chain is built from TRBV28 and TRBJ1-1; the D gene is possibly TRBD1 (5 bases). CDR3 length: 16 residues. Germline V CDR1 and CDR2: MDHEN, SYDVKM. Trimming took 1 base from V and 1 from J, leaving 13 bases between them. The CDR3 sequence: CASSLLRGEGNTEAFF. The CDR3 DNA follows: TGTGCCAGCAGTTTATTGAGGGGCGAAGGGAACACTGAAGCTTTCTTT.

This CDR3 reads CASSGTANYGYTF. The CDR3 nucleotides read TGTGCCAGCAGCGGAACAGCTAACTATGGCTACACCTTC. The chain employs TRBV9 and TRBJ1-2, with unresolved D. Germline V gene sequence: CDR1 SGDLS, CDR2 YYNGEE. This CDR3 has 13 amino acids. V was shortened by 3 bases and J by 0 bases, with 6 bases between the two germline ends.

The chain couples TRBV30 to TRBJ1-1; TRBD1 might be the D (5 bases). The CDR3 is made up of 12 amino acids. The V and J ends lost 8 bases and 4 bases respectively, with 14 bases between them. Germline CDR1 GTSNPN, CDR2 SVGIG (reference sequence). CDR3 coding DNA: TGTGCCGGCGGGGGGGGTCGCACTGAAGCTTTCTTT. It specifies CAGGGGRTEAFF. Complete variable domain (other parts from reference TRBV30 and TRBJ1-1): SQTIHQWPATLVQPVGSPLSLECTVEGTSNPNLYWYRQAAGRGLQLLFYSVGIGQISSEVPQNLSASRPQDRQFILSSKKLLLSDSGFYLCAGGGGRTEAFFGQGTRLTVV.

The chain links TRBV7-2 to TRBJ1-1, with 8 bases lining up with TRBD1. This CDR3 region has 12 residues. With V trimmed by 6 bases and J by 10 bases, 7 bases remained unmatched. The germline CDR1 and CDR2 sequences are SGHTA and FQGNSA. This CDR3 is CASSQNTGGAFF. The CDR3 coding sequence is TGTGCCAGCAGTCAAAACACAGGGGGAGCTTTCTTT.

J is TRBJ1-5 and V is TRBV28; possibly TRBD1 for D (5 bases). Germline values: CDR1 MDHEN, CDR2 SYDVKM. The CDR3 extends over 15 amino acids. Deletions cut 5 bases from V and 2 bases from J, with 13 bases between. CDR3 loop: CASSLRVSGNQPQHF. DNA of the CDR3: TGTGCCAGCAGTCTCAGGGTGTCTGGCAATCAGCCCCAGCATTTT.

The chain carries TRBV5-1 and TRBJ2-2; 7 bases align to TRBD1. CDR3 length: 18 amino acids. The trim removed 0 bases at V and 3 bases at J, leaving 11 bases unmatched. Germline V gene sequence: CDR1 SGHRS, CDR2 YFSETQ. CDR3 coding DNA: TGCGCCAGCAGCTTGGCTCACCAGGGGGTAACGGACACCGGGGAGCTGTTTTTT. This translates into CASSLAHQGVTDTGELFF.

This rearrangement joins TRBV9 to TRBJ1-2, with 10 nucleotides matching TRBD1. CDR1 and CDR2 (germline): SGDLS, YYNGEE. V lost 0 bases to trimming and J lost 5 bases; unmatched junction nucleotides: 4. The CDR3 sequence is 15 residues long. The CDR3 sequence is CASSVEDRGNYGYTF. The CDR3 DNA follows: TGTGCCAGCAGCGTAGAGGACAGGGGGAATTATGGCTACACCTTC.

CDR3 nucleotides: TGTGCCAGCAGCTTGAGCATTTCCTACACCTTC. It is translated as CASSLSISYTF. The chain employs TRBV7-9 and TRBJ1-2, with D unclear. Germline CDR1 is SEHNR and CDR2 is FQNEAQ (reference sequence). Trimming cost V 3 bases and J 10 bases, with 9 bases left between them. CDR3 length equals 11 residues. Combining the CDR3 with reference TRBV7-9 and TRBJ1-2 gives the whole variable domain DTGVSQNPRHKITKRGQNVTFRCDPISEHNRLYWYRQTLGQGPEFLTYFQNEAQLEKSRLLSDRFSAERPKGSFSTLEIQRTEQGDSAMYLCASSLSISYTFGSGTRLTVV.

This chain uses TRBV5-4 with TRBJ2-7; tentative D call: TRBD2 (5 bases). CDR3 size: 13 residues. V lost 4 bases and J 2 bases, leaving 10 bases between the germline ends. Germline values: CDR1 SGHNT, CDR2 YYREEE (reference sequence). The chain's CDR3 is CASSAGPPYEQYF. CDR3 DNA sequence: TGTGCCAGCAGCGCGGGTCCCCCCTACGAGCAGTACTTC.

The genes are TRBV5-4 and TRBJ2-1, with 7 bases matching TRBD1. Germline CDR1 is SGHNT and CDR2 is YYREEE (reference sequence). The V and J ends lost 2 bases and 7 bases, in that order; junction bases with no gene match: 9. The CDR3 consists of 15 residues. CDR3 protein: CASSFETGIRNEQFF. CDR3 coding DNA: TGTGCCAGCAGCTTTGAGACAGGGATAAGGAATGAGCAGTTCTTC.

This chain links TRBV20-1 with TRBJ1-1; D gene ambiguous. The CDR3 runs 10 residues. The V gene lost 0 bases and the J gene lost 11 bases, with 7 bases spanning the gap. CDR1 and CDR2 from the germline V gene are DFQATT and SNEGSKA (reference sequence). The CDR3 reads CSARDRSAFF. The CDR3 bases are TGCAGTGCTAGAGATAGGTCGGCTTTCTTT.

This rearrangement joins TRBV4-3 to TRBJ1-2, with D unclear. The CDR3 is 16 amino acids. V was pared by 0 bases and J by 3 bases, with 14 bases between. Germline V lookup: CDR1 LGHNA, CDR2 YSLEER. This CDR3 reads CASSQDGLAPHYGYTF. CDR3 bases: TGCGCCAGCAGCCAAGACGGTCTTGCGCCGCACTATGGCTACACCTTC.

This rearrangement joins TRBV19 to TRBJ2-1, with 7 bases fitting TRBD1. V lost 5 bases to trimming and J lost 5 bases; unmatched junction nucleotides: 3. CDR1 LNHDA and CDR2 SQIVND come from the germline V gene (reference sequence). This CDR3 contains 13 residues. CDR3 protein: CASSDTGDNEQFF. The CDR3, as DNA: TGTGCCAGTAGTGATACAGGGGACAATGAGCAGTTCTTC.

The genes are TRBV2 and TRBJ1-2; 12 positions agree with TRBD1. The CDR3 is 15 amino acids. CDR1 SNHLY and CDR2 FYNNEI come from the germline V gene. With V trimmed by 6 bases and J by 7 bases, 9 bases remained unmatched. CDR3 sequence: CASRSPGQGARGYTF. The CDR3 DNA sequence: TGTGCCAGCAGGAGCCCGGGACAGGGGGCGCGTGGCTACACCTTC.

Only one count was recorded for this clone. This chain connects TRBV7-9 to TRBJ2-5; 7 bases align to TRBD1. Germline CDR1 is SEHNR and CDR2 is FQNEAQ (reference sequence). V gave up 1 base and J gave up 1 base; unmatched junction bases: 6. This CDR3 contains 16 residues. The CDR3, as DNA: TGTGCCAGCAGCTTAGGGCCCGGGACAGCCCAAGAGACCCAGTACTTC. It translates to CASSLGPGTAQETQYF.

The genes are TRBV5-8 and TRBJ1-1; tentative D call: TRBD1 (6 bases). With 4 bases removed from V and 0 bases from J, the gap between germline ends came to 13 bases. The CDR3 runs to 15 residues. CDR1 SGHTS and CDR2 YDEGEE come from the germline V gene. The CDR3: CASSKGHELNTEAFF. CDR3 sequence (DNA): TGTGCCAGCAGCAAGGGACATGAGCTGAACACTGAAGCTTTCTTT.

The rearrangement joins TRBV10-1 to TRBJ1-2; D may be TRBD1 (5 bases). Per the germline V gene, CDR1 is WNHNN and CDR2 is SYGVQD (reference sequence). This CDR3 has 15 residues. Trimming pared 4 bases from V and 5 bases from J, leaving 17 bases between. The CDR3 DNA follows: TGCGCCAGCAGTGCCAGGACACTGGAGGGTTATGGCTACACCTTC. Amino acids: CASSARTLEGYGYTF.

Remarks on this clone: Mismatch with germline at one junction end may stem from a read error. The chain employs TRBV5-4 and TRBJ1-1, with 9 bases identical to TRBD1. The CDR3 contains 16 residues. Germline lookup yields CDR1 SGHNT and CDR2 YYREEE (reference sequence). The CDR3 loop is CASRLGAGQGNTEAFF. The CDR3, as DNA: TGTGCCAGCAGATTGGGGGCGGGACAGGGTAACACTGAAGCTTTCTTT.

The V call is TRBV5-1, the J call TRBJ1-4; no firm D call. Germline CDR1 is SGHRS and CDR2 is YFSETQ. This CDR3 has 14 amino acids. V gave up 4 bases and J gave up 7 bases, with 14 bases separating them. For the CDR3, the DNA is TGCGCCAGCAGCGTGAGGCCTGAAGTTGAAAAACTGTTTTTT. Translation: CASSVRPEVEKLFF.

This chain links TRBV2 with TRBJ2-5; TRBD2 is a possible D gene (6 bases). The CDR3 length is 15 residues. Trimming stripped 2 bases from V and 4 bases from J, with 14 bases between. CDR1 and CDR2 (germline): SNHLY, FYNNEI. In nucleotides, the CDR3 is TGTGCCAGCAGTGAAACGGGGGTTCCAGGAGAGACCCAGTACTTC. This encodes CASSETGVPGETQYF. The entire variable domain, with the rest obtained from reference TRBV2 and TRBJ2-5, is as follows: EPEVTQTPSHQVTQMGQEVILRCVPISNHLYFYWYRQILGQKVEFLVSFYNNEISEKSEIFDDQFSVERPDGSNFTLKIRSTKLEDSAMYFCASSETGVPGETQYFGPGTRLLVL.

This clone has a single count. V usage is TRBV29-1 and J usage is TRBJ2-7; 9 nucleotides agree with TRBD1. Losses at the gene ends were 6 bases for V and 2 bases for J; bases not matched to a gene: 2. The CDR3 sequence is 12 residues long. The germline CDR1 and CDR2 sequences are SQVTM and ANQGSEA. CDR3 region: CSVGDRAYEQYF. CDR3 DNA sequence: TGCAGCGTGGGGGACAGGGCCTACGAGCAGTACTTC.

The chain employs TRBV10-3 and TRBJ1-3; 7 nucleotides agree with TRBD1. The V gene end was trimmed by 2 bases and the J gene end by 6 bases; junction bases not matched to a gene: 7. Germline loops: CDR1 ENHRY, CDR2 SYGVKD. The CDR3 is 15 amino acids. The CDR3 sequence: CAISEKRGTVNTIYF. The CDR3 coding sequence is TGTGCCATCAGTGAGAAAAGGGGGACAGTAAACACCATATATTTT.